This passage covers 15 T cell receptor beta chains from one sample sequenced in a study of blood T cells in healthy people across ages. Next came a second PCR, run for about 7 to 12 cycles, which used a sample-barcoded 5' primer along with a J-beta primer mix. One entry per CDR3 protein, called by TCRdb with MiXCR from the 5' RACE reads. Here the sample spans roughly 900,000 distinct CDR3 sequences, under 50% being singletons. What was sequenced was blood. The receptors here all came from a man aged 30 to 45 in good health.

The gene calls are TRBV7-2 and TRBJ2-7; D perhaps matches TRBD1 (5 bases). V lost 4 bases to trimming and J lost 10 bases, with 20 bases between them. Germline assignment: CDR1 SGHTA and CDR2 FQGNSA. The CDR3 covers 14 residues. Written as DNA, the CDR3 is TGTGCCAGCAGCTCGGTGGGGCAGGGTATTGAACAGTACTTC. It encodes CASSSVGQGIEQYF.

In regard to this clonotype: Lacking the conserved final phenylalanine or tryptophan, this CDR3 likely reflects a read error. This chain joins TRBV7-9 and TRBJ1-1; 9 bases match TRBD1. The CDR3 extends over 16 amino acids. V shed 5 bases and J 3 bases; nucleotides not matched to a gene: 10. Per germline, CDR1 SEHNR and CDR2 FQNEAQ (reference sequence). The CDR3 reads CASSPGTGRSDTEAFL. CDR3 nucleotide sequence: TGTGCCAGCAGCCCCGGGACAGGGAGGTCGGACACTGAAGCTTTCTTA.

Ten or more counts support this clonotype. This chain joins TRBV3-1 and TRBJ2-3; 8 bases are shared with TRBD2. The CDR3 runs 16 residues. Germline CDR1 LGHDT, CDR2 YNNKEL (reference sequence). Trimming at V came to 2 bases and at J to 2 bases, leaving 6 bases not matched to a gene. The CDR3 nucleotides read TGTGCCAGCAGCCAACCCGGGACTAGACCCACAGATACGCAGTATTTT. It codes for CASSQPGTRPTDTQYF.

The gene calls are TRBV28 and TRBJ2-7; 10 bases are shared with TRBD2. The CDR3 is 15 amino acids. J lost 4 bases, V lost 5 bases, and 8 bases had no gene match. Germline loops: CDR1 MDHEN, CDR2 SYDVKM. This chain's CDR3 is CASSTISSGGYEQYF. CDR3 DNA: TGTGCCAGCAGTACGATTTCTAGCGGGGGTTACGAGCAGTACTTC.

Details on this clonotype: A single base separates this from a much larger clone, so it may be a read error. The CDR3 sequence is CSSHGQGSYEQYF. In nucleotides, the CDR3 is TGCAGTTCTCACGGACAGGGAAGCTACGAGCAGTACTTC. The V and J genes are TRBV20-1 and TRBJ2-7; 8 bases are a match to TRBD1. V dropped 8 bases and J dropped 3; count of bases not matched to a gene: 9. CDR3 length equals 13 residues. Germline CDR1 DFQATT, CDR2 SNEGSKA (reference sequence).

This clonotype was detected only a few times. V usage is TRBV7-2 and J usage is TRBJ1-1; D is unclear. This CDR3 has 14 residues. Trimming pared 5 bases from V and 7 bases from J, leaving 17 bases between. Germline V gene sequence: CDR1 SGHTA, CDR2 FQGNSA. CDR3 protein: CASSPRAGRIEAFF. CDR3 nucleotide sequence: TGTGCCAGCAGCCCCCGAGCTGGACGGATTGAAGCTTTCTTT.

The V and J genes are TRBV14 and TRBJ2-1; TRBD2 aligns across 9 bases. Germline-derived CDR1 and CDR2 are SGHDN and FVKESK. The ends lost 2 bases at V and 4 bases at J; junction bases unmatched: 9. This CDR3 comprises 17 residues. CDR3 sequence: CASSQIGSGGRYNEQFF. The CDR3 DNA sequence: TGTGCCAGCAGCCAAATCGGTAGCGGGGGCCGATACAATGAGCAGTTCTTC.

The sample holds a few counts of this clonotype. The rearrangement links TRBV7-9 to TRBJ1-6; a possible D gene is TRBD1 (6 bases). CDR3 size: 15 residues. Trimming took off 4 bases at V and 4 bases at J, with 11 bases between the two ends. Germline CDR1 reads SEHNR; CDR2 reads FQNEAQ (reference sequence). In DNA form, the CDR3 reads TGTGCCAGCAGCTCGCAGGGGTTTTATAATTCACCCCTCCACTTT. Translating gives CASSSQGFYNSPLHF.

The rearrangement links TRBV5-1 to TRBJ2-7; 8 bases are shared with TRBD1. This CDR3 has 11 amino acids. Trimming at V came to 4 bases and at J to 7 bases, leaving 1 base not matched to a gene. CDR1 is SGHRS, CDR2 YFSETQ, per germline. The chain's CDR3 is CASSGDREQYF. The DNA for the CDR3 is TGCGCCAGCAGCGGGGACAGGGAGCAGTACTTC.

The chain combines TRBV7-8 with TRBJ2-7, with a tentative D call TRBD2 (5 bases). CDR1 SGHVS and CDR2 FQNEAQ come from the germline V gene. V was pared by 4 bases and J by 2 bases, with 15 bases between. This CDR3 has 15 residues. CDR3 sequence reads: CASSSPPDGTYEQYF. The CDR3 coding sequence is TGTGCCAGCAGCTCACCCCCTGACGGGACCTACGAGCAGTACTTC.

The J gene is TRBJ1-2, the V gene TRBV20-1; maybe TRBD1 (5 bases). The CDR3 has 11 residues. The V end was cut by 6 bases, the J end by 12 bases, with 17 bases between. Germline CDR1 and CDR2: DFQATT and SNEGSKA (reference sequence). The CDR3 here is CSAEDSPQDTF. The CDR3 bases are TGCAGTGCCGAAGACAGCCCCCAGGACACCTTC.

The chain carries TRBV10-3 and TRBJ1-5, with D unresolved. V dropped 0 bases and J dropped 4 bases, with 7 bases sitting between them. CDR1 is ENHRY, CDR2 SYGVKD, per germline. This CDR3 has 14 amino acids. Here the CDR3 DNA reads TGTGCCATCAGTGAGTCGCGGGATAATCAGCCCCAGCATTTT. Protein product: CAISESRDNQPQHF.

The V and J genes are TRBV12-3 or TRBV12-4 and TRBJ2-1, with D possibly being TRBD1 or TRBD2 (6 bases each). V gave up 3 bases and J gave up 8 bases, with 14 bases separating them. This CDR3 comprises 14 residues. CDR3 loop: CASSFTGAGYEQFF. CDR3 DNA: TGTGCCAGCAGTTTTACGGGGGCGGGGTATGAGCAGTTCTTC.

V gene TRBV4-2 combines with J gene TRBJ2-1, with TRBD2 matching over 12 bases. V lost 1 base, J lost 8 bases, and 3 bases stayed unmatched. CDR1 and CDR2 from the germline V gene are LGHNA and YNFKEQ. This CDR3 contains 15 residues. This CDR3 is CASSQGTSGAHEQFF. The CDR3 coding sequence is TGTGCCAGCAGCCAAGGGACTAGCGGGGCCCATGAGCAGTTCTTC.

The sample holds many counts of this clonotype. The chain uses TRBV12-3 or TRBV12-4 and TRBJ1-5; D not certain. V was shortened by 6 bases and J by 6 bases, with 18 bases between the two germline ends. CDR3 length: 15 residues. The CDR3 nucleotides read TGTGCCAGCAGGGTTGGGCAGTTCGTAGGTCAGCCCCAGCATTTT. It yields the protein CASRVGQFVGQPQHF.